This paragraph reports one T cell receptor beta chain. Enrollment of patients from Seattle took place during active infection, with longitudinal follow-up. This record comes from a study of blood T cell repertoires in COVID-19. Study information: Collection of acute and convalescent COVID-19 samples took place in the United States, Italy and Spain. PBMCs, B-cell-depleted T cells, or T cells were the source of the cDNA or gDNA that made up the material.

Assay used: immunoSEQ multiplex PCR; TCRdb lists only in-frame clones, some missing. The top ten hold roughly 7.9% of the sample, which has approximately 33,000 clones, roughly 86% seen once. V lost 1 base, J lost 2 bases, and 12 bases lay in between. This CDR3 has 15 residues. CDR1 is SNHLY and CDR2 is FYNNEI in the germline V gene. The receptor comes from a man aged 55 to 69 with COVID-19, enrolled during active disease. The sequencing input was peripheral blood. The chain uses TRBV2 and TRBJ2-7, with D possibly matching TRBD1 (6 bases). Here the CDR3 reads CASSEGAGAPYEQYF. The CDR3 region has the DNA TGTGCCAGCAGTGAAGGGGCAGGGGCCCCCTACGAGCAGTACTTC.